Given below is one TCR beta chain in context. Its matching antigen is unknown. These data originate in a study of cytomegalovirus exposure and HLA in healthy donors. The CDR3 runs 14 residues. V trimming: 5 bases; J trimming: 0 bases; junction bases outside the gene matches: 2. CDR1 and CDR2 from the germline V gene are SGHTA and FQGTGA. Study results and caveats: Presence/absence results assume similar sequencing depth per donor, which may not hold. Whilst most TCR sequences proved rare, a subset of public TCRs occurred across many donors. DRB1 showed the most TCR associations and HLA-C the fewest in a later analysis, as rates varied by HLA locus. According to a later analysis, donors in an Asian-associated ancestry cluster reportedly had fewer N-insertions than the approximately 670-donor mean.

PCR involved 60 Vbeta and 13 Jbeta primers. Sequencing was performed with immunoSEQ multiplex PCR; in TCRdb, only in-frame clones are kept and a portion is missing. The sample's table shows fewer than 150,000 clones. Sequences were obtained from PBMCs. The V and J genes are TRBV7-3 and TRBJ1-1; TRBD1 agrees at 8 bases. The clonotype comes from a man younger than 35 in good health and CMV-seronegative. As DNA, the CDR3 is TGTGCCAGCAGCCCGACAGGGGTGAACACTGAAGCTTTCTTT. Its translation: CASSPTGVNTEAFF.